This T cell receptor beta chain was sequenced for a study of cytomegalovirus exposure and HLA in healthy donors. Overall study findings and caveats: An assumption of roughly uniform sequencing depth across donors underlay the presence/absence analyses. Among TCR beta chains of equal frequency, HLA-associated ones were more clonally expanded in a later analysis.

For this clone: The antigen is unknown.

Healthy people donating bone marrow made up the donors. It was with 60 Vbeta and 13 Jbeta primers that the PCR ran. Profiling relied on immunoSEQ multiplex PCR, and the TCRdb table lists in-frame clones only, not all of them. The table records 100,000 to 150,000 clones, over 75% of them present only once. The sample comprised PBMCs. The clonotype originates from a woman in her forties in good health and CMV-seropositive.

The CDR3 region is CASSRALGQGQETQYF. CDR3 in DNA: TGTGCCAGCTCCCGGGCCCTCGGACAGGGGCAAGAGACCCAGTACTTC. This sequence joins TRBV27 and TRBJ2-5; 9 bases agree with TRBD1. The J segment lost 2 bases and the V segment lost 8 bases, leaving 12 bases of the junction unmatched. CDR1 is MNHEY and CDR2 is SMNVEV in the germline V gene (reference sequence). The length of the CDR3 is 16 residues.